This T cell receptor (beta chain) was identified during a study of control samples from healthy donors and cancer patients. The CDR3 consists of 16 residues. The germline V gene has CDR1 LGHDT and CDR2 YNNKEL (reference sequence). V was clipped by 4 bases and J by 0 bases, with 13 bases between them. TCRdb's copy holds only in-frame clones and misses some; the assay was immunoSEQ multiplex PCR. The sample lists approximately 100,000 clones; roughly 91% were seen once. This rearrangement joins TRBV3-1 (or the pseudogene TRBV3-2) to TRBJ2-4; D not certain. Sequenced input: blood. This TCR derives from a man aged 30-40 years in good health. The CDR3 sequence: CASSPTQLGAKNIQYF. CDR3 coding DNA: TGTGCCAGCAGCCCCACGCAGTTGGGAGCCAAAAACATTCAGTACTTC.